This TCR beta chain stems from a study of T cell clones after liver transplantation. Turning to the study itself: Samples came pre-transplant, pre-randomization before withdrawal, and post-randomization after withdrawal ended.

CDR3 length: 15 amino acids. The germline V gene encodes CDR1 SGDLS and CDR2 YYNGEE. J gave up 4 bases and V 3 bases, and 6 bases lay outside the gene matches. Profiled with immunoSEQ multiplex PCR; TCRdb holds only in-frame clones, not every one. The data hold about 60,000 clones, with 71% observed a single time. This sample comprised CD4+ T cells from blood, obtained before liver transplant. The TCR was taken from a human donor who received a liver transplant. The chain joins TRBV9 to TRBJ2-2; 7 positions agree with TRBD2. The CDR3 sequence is CASSAPGGGTGELFF. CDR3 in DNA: TGTGCCAGCAGCGCACCAGGCGGGGGCACCGGGGAGCTGTTTTTT.